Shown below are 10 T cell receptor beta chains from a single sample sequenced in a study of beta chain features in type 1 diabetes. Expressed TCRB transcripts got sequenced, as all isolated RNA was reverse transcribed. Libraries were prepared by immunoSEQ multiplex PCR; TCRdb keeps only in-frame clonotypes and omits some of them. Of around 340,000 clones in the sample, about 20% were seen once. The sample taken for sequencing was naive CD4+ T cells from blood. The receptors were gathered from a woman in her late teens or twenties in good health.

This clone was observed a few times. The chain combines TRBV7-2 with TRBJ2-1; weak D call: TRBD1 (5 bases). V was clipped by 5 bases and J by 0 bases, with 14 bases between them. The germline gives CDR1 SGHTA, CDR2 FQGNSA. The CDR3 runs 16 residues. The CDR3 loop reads CASSRRGTSSYNEQFF. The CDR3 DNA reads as TGTGCCAGCAGCCGAAGGGGCACCAGCTCCTACAATGAGCAGTTCTTC. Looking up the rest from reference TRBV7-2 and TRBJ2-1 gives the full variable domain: GAGVSQSPSNKVTEKGKDVELRCDPISGHTALYWYRQSLGQGLEFLIYFQGNSAPDKSGLPSDRFSAERTGGSVSTLTIQRTQQEDSAVYLCASSRRGTSSYNEQFFGPGTRLTVL.

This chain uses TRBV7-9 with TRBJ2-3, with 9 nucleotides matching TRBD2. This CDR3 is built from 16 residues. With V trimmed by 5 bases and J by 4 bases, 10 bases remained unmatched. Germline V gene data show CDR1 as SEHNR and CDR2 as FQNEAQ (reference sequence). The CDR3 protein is CASSPGSGRWADTQYF. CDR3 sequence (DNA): TGTGCCAGCAGCCCAGGTAGCGGGAGATGGGCAGATACGCAGTATTTT.

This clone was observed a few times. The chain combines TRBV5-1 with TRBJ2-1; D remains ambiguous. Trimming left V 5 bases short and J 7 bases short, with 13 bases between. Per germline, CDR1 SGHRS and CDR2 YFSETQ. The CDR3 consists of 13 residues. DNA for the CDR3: TGCGCCAGCAGGGATGGCCGACAAAATGAGCAGTTCTTC. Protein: CASRDGRQNEQFF.

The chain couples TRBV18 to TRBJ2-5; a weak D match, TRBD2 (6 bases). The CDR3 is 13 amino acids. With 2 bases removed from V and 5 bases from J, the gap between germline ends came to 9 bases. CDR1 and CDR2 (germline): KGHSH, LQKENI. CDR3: CASSPVGGETQYF. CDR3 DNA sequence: TGTGCCAGCTCACCAGTGGGAGGCGAGACCCAGTACTTC. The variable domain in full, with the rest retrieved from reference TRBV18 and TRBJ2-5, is NAGVMQNPRHLVRRRGQEARLRCSPMKGHSHVYWYRQLPEEGLKFMVYLQKENIIDESGMPKERFSAEFPKEGPSILRIQQVVRGDSAAYFCASSPVGGETQYFGPGTRLLVL.

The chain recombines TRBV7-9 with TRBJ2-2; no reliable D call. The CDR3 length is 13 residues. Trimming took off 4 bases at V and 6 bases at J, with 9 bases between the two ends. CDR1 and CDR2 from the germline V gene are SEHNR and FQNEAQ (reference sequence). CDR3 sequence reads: CASSSSSAGELFF. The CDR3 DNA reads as TGTGCCAGCAGCTCGAGTTCGGCCGGGGAGCTGTTTTTT. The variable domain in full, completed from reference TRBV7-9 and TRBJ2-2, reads DTGVSQNPRHKITKRGQNVTFRCDPISEHNRLYWYRQTLGQGPEFLTYFQNEAQLEKSRLLSDRFSAERPKGSFSTLEIQRTEQGDSAMYLCASSSSSAGELFFGEGSRLTVL.

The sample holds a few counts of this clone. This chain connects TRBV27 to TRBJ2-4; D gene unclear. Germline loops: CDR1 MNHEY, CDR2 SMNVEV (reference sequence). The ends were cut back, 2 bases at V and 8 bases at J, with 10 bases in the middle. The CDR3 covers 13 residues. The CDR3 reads CASSLSLSDIQYF. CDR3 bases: TGTGCCAGCAGTTTAAGTCTTTCGGACATTCAGTACTTC.

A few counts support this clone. CDR3 DNA sequence: TGTGCCAGCAGGCGGACAGGGGGCCTCAATGAAAAACTGTTTTTT. It codes for CASRRTGGLNEKLFF. V usage is TRBV25-1 and J usage is TRBJ1-4; 11 bases line up with TRBD1. The trim removed 6 bases at V and 5 bases at J, leaving 5 bases unmatched. Germline V gene sequence: CDR1 MGHDK, CDR2 SYGVNS. The CDR3 spans 15 residues.

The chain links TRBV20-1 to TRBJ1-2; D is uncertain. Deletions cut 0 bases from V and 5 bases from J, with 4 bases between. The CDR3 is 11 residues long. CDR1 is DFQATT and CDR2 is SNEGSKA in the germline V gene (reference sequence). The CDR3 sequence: CSARELYGYTF. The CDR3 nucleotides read TGCAGTGCTAGAGAACTTTATGGCTACACCTTC.

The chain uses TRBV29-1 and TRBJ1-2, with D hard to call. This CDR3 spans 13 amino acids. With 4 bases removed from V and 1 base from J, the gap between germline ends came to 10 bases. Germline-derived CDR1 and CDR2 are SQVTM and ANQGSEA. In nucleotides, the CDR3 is TGCAGCGTTGCCCTAGAAATTAACTATGGCTACACCTTC. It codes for CSVALEINYGYTF.

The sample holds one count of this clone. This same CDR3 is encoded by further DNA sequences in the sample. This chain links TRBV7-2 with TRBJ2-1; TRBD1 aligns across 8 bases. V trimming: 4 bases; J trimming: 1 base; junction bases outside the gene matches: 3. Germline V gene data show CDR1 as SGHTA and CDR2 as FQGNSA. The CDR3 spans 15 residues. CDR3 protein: CASSSGTGSYNEQFF. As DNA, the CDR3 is TGTGCCAGCAGCTCCGGGACAGGATCCTACAATGAGCAGTTCTTC.